This T cell receptor (beta chain) comes out of a study of cytomegalovirus exposure and HLA in healthy donors. V was pared by 0 bases and J by 3 bases, with 8 bases between. The CDR3 has 14 amino acids. Germline V gene sequence: CDR1 SGHNT, CDR2 YYREEE (reference sequence). PCR primers comprised 60 Vbeta and 13 Jbeta primers. Sequenced by immunoSEQ multiplex PCR; TCRdb stores in-frame clones only, minus some. The data contain about 150,000 clones, just under 70% of them singletons. This sequence originates from a man between 60 and 75 years old in good health and CMV-seronegative. Material for sequencing was PBMCs. This chain joins TRBV5-4 and TRBJ2-3, with D tentatively TRBD1 (6 bases). CDR3 sequence reads: CASSLVTGTDTQYF. Written as DNA, the CDR3 is TGTGCCAGCAGCTTGGTCACAGGGACAGATACGCAGTATTTT. Combining the CDR3 with reference TRBV5-4 and TRBJ2-3 gives the whole variable domain ETGVTQSPTHLIKTRGQQVTLRCSSQSGHNTVSWYQQALGQGPQFIFQYYREEENGRGNFPPRFSGLQFPNYSSELNVNALELDDSALYLCASSLVTGTDTQYFGPGTRLTVL.